This TCR beta chain originates from a study of blood T cell repertoires in COVID-19. The CDR3 totals 14 residues. V gave up 6 bases and J gave up 0 bases; unmatched junction bases: 5. Germline V CDR1 and CDR2: MNHEY, SVGAGI. Here immunoSEQ multiplex PCR was the method, and the copy in TCRdb shows in-frame clones only, minus some. This sample yields some 100,000 clones, of which roughly 86% are seen a single time; 10% belongs to the top ten. V gene TRBV6-5 combines with J gene TRBJ2-7, with 7 bases lining up with TRBD1. The receptor's source is a man aged 50-60 years with acute or convalescent COVID-19. Specimen: peripheral blood. As DNA, the CDR3 is TGTGCCAGCAGCCCGGGACAGATCTCCTACGAGCAGTACTTC. This encodes CASSPGQISYEQYF.